The next 28 T cell receptor beta chains were all read from a single sample in a study of metastatic and nonmetastatic thyroid tumors. From the PCR reads, TCRdb re-called clones with MiXCR. The sample lists around 22,000 clones, 11% occurring once. Among the patients, none had received any treatment before thyroid surgery. Sequencing used blood. The receptors were sampled from a female donor with papillary thyroid cancer or a benign thyroid nodule (not recorded which). Some clones in this sample may be carry-over from other donors' samples.

In this sample, this clone turned up a few times. This sequence joins TRBV19 and TRBJ1-2; the match to TRBD1 covers 7 bases. The CDR3 totals 13 residues. V gave up 4 bases and J gave up 5 bases; unmatched junction bases: 4. Germline V gene lookup returns CDR1 LNHDA and CDR2 SQIVND (reference sequence). The CDR3 DNA reads as TGTGCCAGTAGTACTCAGGGGGGTTATGGCTACACCTTC. The encoded protein is CASSTQGGYGYTF.

This clone appeared many times. The rearrangement uses TRBV7-6 and TRBJ2-7; possibly TRBD1 for D (5 bases). Germline V lookup: CDR1 SGHVS, CDR2 FNYEAQ. V shed 1 base and J shed 6 bases, with 7 bases lying between them. The CDR3 has 12 amino acids. The CDR3 reads CASSLGRGEQYF. CDR3 DNA sequence: TGTGCCAGCAGCTTAGGTAGGGGCGAGCAGTACTTC.

This clone is medium-sized (0.01 to 0.1%). This rearrangement joins TRBV6-1 to TRBJ2-7, with unresolved D. The CDR3 has 15 residues. Germline CDR1 is MNHNS and CDR2 is SASEGT. Trimming cost V 7 bases and J 0 bases, with 16 bases left between them. The CDR3 is CASTWDLGVSYEQYF. The CDR3 bases are TGTGCCAGCACCTGGGATCTCGGCGTCTCCTACGAGCAGTACTTC.

The rearrangement links TRBV19 to TRBJ2-3; D is perhaps TRBD1 or TRBD2 (6 bases each). Trimming took off 7 bases at V and 3 bases at J, with 11 bases between the two ends. From germline, CDR1 is LNHDA and CDR2 SQIVND (reference sequence). The CDR3 totals 13 residues. CDR3 sequence (DNA): TGTGCCAGTAAGAGGGGGAGGACAGATACGCAGTATTTT. Its translation: CASKRGRTDTQYF. The full variable domain, with the rest looked up from reference TRBV19 and TRBJ2-3, is DGGITQSPKYLFRKEGQNVTLSCEQNLNHDAMYWYRQDPGQGLRLIYYSQIVNDFQKGDIAEGYSVSREKKESFPLTVTSAQKNPTAFYLCASKRGRTDTQYFGPGTRLTVL.

This clone has only a few counts. This may be a read error: a much more frequent sequence differs by one nucleotide. V and J are TRBV7-9 and TRBJ1-3, with D perhaps matching TRBD1 (5 bases). This CDR3 spans 15 amino acids. Germline V CDR1 and CDR2: SEHNR, FQNEAQ (reference sequence). The ends were cut back, 2 bases at V and 11 bases at J, with 19 bases in the middle. This chain's CDR3 is CASSLSGTSKRSIYF. In nucleotides, the CDR3 is TGTGCCAGCAGCTTATCCGGGACGTCTAAGCGATCCATATATTTT.

The table lists this clone with many counts. A junction end diverges from the germline sequence, so it may reflect a read error. This chain links TRBV4-1 with TRBJ2-3; TRBD1 might be the D (6 bases). The CDR3 covers 18 residues. Per germline, CDR1 MGHRA and CDR2 YSYEKL. DNA of the CDR3: TGCGCCAGCAGCCACCTCGTTGGGGGCAGCCTTAGCATAGATACGCAGTATTTT. It encodes CASSHLVGGSLSIDTQYF.

The V call is TRBV27, the J call TRBJ1-6; D not resolved. The ends were cut back, 6 bases at V and 10 bases at J, with 16 bases in the middle. CDR1 MNHEY and CDR2 SMNVEV come from the germline V gene (reference sequence). CDR3 size: 14 residues. CDR3 sequence reads: CASRYGPTGSPLHF. CDR3 DNA: TGTGCCAGCAGATATGGACCGACGGGGTCACCCCTCCACTTT.

This clone ranks as medium-sized. This chain joins TRBV27 and TRBJ2-1; D remains unclear. Per germline, CDR1 MNHEY and CDR2 SMNVEV (reference sequence). The CDR3 extends over 11 amino acids. Trimming cost V 7 bases and J 8 bases, with 9 bases left between them. CDR3 nucleotides: TGTGCCAGCACCGATGGTTATGAGCAGTTCTTC. The encoded protein is CASTDGYEQFF.

This clone was counted ten times or more. The J gene is TRBJ2-2, the V gene TRBV12-3 or TRBV12-4, with 13 bases identical to TRBD2. This CDR3 region has 17 residues. Trimming cost V 6 bases and J 6 bases; bases outside gene matches: 10. The CDR3 DNA is TGTGCCAGCAGCCCGGGACTAGCGGGATTGGTCCCCGGGGAGCTGTTTTTT. Translating gives CASSPGLAGLVPGELFF.

The V gene is TRBV27, the J gene TRBJ2-7; no definite D call. The CDR3 is 13 amino acids. V lost 3 bases and J lost 6, with 12 bases in between. From germline, CDR1 is MNHEY and CDR2 SMNVEV (reference sequence). Here the CDR3 reads CASSLRSSCEQYF. The CDR3 DNA reads as TGTGCCAGCAGTTTGCGGAGCTCATGCGAGCAGTACTTC.

This clone was found many times. As DNA, the CDR3 is TGTGCCAGCAGTGGGACCCAAGAGACCCAGTACTTC. Protein product: CASSGTQETQYF. V gene TRBV2 combines with J gene TRBJ2-5; D call uncertain. Trimming removed 4 bases from V and 1 base from J, with 4 bases in between. CDR3 size: 12 residues. Germline loops: CDR1 SNHLY, CDR2 FYNNEI.

This clone was recorded at least ten times. The chain joins TRBV30 to TRBJ2-7; D uncertain. The CDR3 totals 13 residues. Germline V gene data show CDR1 as GTSNPN and CDR2 as SVGIG (reference sequence). Trimming took 0 bases from V and 8 from J, leaving 14 bases between them. CDR3 amino acids: CAWSVEGPSQQYF. As DNA, the CDR3 is TGTGCCTGGAGTGTTGAAGGTCCCTCCCAGCAGTACTTC.

The gene calls are TRBV6-1 and TRBJ1-2, with D unclear. The V gene lost 4 bases and the J gene lost 8 bases, with 20 bases spanning the gap. Germline CDR1 MNHNS, CDR2 SASEGT. This CDR3 has 15 amino acids. In DNA form, the CDR3 reads TGTGCCAGCAGTGCCCCGGTACAGCGTATGAAGGGCTACACCTTC. Its protein is CASSAPVQRMKGYTF.

This clone was picked up a small number of times. The J gene is TRBJ2-1, the V gene TRBV6-4; tentative D call: TRBD2 (6 bases). The length of the CDR3 is 15 residues. Trimming cost V 7 bases and J 3 bases, with 16 bases left between them. Germline V gene lookup returns CDR1 MRHNA and CDR2 SNTAGT. The CDR3 sequence: CASINGTRGYNEQFF. DNA for the CDR3: TGTGCCAGCATTAACGGGACTCGAGGCTACAATGAGCAGTTCTTC.

V usage is TRBV18 and J usage is TRBJ2-7, with 7 bases matching TRBD2. The CDR3 totals 15 residues. Germline CDR1 KGHSH, CDR2 LQKENI. Trimming cost V 4 bases and J 0 bases; bases outside gene matches: 6. CDR3 in amino acids: CASSLPGLGSYEQYF. The CDR3 nucleotides are TGTGCCAGCTCACTTCCCGGACTAGGCTCCTACGAGCAGTACTTC.

This clone was seen many times. This chain joins TRBV20-1 and TRBJ2-3, with D perhaps TRBD2 (5 bases). V was cut by 1 base and J by 4 bases, with 9 bases left in between. The CDR3 runs 13 residues. Germline assignment: CDR1 DFQATT and CDR2 SNEGSKA (reference sequence). In DNA form, the CDR3 reads TGCAGTGCTAGAGGAGGGCGCCCAGATACGCAGTATTTT. The encoded protein is CSARGGRPDTQYF.

This clone was seen at least ten times. This rearrangement joins TRBV7-9 to TRBJ1-1, with D maybe TRBD1 (6 bases). The CDR3 length is 12 residues. V was shortened by 4 bases and J by 7 bases, with 10 bases between the two germline ends. From germline, CDR1 is SEHNR and CDR2 FQNEAQ (reference sequence). CDR3 DNA sequence: TGTGCCAGCAGCTCTACAGGGCTTGAAGCTTTCTTT. It yields the protein CASSSTGLEAFF.

This clone was detected many times. The chain has TRBV12-3 or TRBV12-4 and TRBJ2-3; D is undetermined. V was cut by 6 bases and J by 3 bases, with 13 bases left in between. The CDR3 is made up of 14 amino acids. This CDR3 reads CASSLTTPTDTQYF. The CDR3, as DNA: TGTGCCAGCAGCCTTACGACCCCGACAGATACGCAGTATTTT.

This clone was seen at least ten times. This chain joins TRBV15 and TRBJ2-2; unclear D gene. The CDR3 totals 14 residues. V shed 1 base and J shed 4 bases, with 7 bases lying between them. Germline CDR1 reads LNHNV; CDR2 reads YYDKDF (reference sequence). CDR3 amino acids: CATSRAPITGELFF. The CDR3 region has the DNA TGTGCCACCAGCAGAGCTCCCATCACCGGGGAGCTGTTTTTT. The full variable domain, its missing parts supplied by reference TRBV15 and TRBJ2-2, is DAMVIQNPRYQVTQFGKPVTLSCSQTLNHNVMYWYQQKSSQAPKLLFHYYDKDFNNEADTPDNFQSRRPNTSFCFLDIRSPGLGDTAMYLCATSRAPITGELFFGEGSRLTVL.

Points on this clone: A much larger clone differs by one base, so this may be a read error. The chain is built from TRBV5-1 and TRBJ2-1; TRBD1 matches 12 bases. Germline V gives CDR1 SGHRS, CDR2 YFSETQ. This CDR3 has 16 residues. V lost 7 bases and J lost 9; bases outside the gene matches: 14. The CDR3 DNA follows: TGCGCCAGCTATTCGACCCCGGGACAGGGGGCCGGTGAGCAGTTCTTC. It encodes CASYSTPGQGAGEQFF.

A few counts support this clone. A clone one base away is much larger, so this may be a read error. The chain carries TRBV20-1 and TRBJ1-2; D call uncertain. Germline lookup yields CDR1 DFQATT and CDR2 SNEGSKA (reference sequence). The CDR3 covers 14 residues. V was trimmed by 7 bases and J by 4 bases, leaving 19 bases between them. The CDR3 spells CSGFIVSGVYGYTF. The CDR3 nucleotides read TGCAGTGGATTCATCGTTTCAGGAGTCTATGGCTACACCTTC.

There are many counts of this clone. The rearrangement uses TRBV24-1 and TRBJ1-4; 9 bases line up with TRBD1. Germline-derived CDR1 and CDR2 are KGHDR and SFDVKD. V lost 4 bases to trimming and J lost 0 bases; unmatched junction nucleotides: 2. The CDR3 is 16 amino acids. CDR3 sequence (DNA): TGTGCCACCAGTGAACAGGGGGCCACAACTAATGAAAAACTGTTTTTT. It codes for CATSEQGATTNEKLFF.

This clone has a count of ten or more. A read error may explain this, as a much larger clone is one base away. The chain is built from TRBV28 and TRBJ2-7, with TRBD2 matching over 13 bases. Germline V CDR1 and CDR2: MDHEN, SYDVKM. The CDR3 extends over 16 amino acids. In DNA, the CDR3 is TGTGCCAGCAGTTCCGGACTAGCGGGAGTTCTAGCCGAGCAGTGCTTC. It codes for CASSSGLAGVLAEQCF.

At least ten counts were recorded for this clone. The gene calls are TRBV27 and TRBJ1-2; D is perhaps TRBD1 (5 bases). The CDR3 contains 16 residues. V was pared by 8 bases and J by 0 bases, with 19 bases between. Germline V lookup: CDR1 MNHEY, CDR2 SMNVEV (reference sequence). The CDR3 bases are TGTGCCAGCTGGGGGTGGCGGCAGCGATCTAACTATGGCTACACCTTC. It encodes CASWGWRQRSNYGYTF.

This clone turned up a few times. V usage is TRBV27 and J usage is TRBJ2-1; D is uncertain. V lost 9 bases, J lost 9 bases, and 18 bases lay in between. The CDR3 loop spans 13 amino acids. Germline V lookup: CDR1 MNHEY, CDR2 SMNVEV (reference sequence). CDR3 region: CASSGYQRTEQFF. In DNA form, the CDR3 reads TGTGCCAGTAGTGGGTACCAGCGTACTGAGCAGTTCTTC.

This clone was recorded at least ten times. The chain has TRBV12-3 or TRBV12-4 and TRBJ2-3; the D call may be TRBD1 or TRBD2 (5 bases each). Trimming removed 11 bases from V and 5 bases from J, with 17 bases in between. CDR3 length: 13 residues. The CDR3 sequence: CALGRVRGDTQYF. CDR3 coding DNA: TGTGCCCTGGGACGGGTCCGTGGAGATACGCAGTATTTT.

The table lists this clone with many counts. V and J are TRBV4-1 and TRBJ2-7; D ambiguous. The CDR3 runs 15 residues. Germline V lookup: CDR1 MGHRA, CDR2 YSYEKL. Trimming left V 1 base short and J 0 bases short, with 10 bases between. The CDR3 bases are TGCGCCAGCAGCCAAGGTAGATACAGCTCCTACGAGCAGTACTTC. Its protein product is CASSQGRYSSYEQYF.

The rearrangement links TRBV30 to TRBJ1-1; 9 nucleotides align to TRBD1. The V and J ends lost 5 bases and 3 bases, in that order; junction bases with no gene match: 4. CDR1 is GTSNPN and CDR2 is SVGIG in the germline V gene (reference sequence). The CDR3 is 13 residues long. The CDR3 region is CAWDTGGYTEAFF. CDR3 DNA: TGTGCCTGGGACACAGGGGGCTACACTGAAGCTTTCTTT.